Described below is a single T cell receptor beta chain sequence and its context. As for treatment: over 15 received Ad26.COV2.S at low or high dose, single or two shots; about 5 received placebo; per-sample allocation not given. Specimens were obtained on day 63 following the first vaccine or placebo injection. This sample is part of a study of Ad26.COV2.S vaccination and SARS-CoV-2 variants. Germline CDR1 SGHRS, CDR2 YFSETQ. This CDR3 has 15 residues. V lost 4 bases and J lost 6; bases outside the gene matches: 10. Using immunoSEQ multiplex PCR, the repertoire was profiled, and TCRdb retains in-frame clones only, with some absent. The sample has about 350,000 clones, 88% seen once.

This chain connects TRBV5-1 to TRBJ1-2; 9 nucleotides agree with TRBD1. This specimen was peripheral blood, taken in a trial of Ad26.COV2.S vaccine versus placebo. The source of this sequence is a person aged 18-60 years who received the Ad26.COV2.S COVID-19 vaccine or a placebo. The CDR3 protein is CASSPGQGVSNGYTF. CDR3 sequence (DNA): TGCGCCAGCAGCCCGGGACAGGGTGTTTCGAATGGCTACACCTTC. Based on the CDR3 plus reference TRBV5-1 and TRBJ1-2, the full variable domain is KAGVTQTPRYLIKTRGQQVTLSCSPISGHRSVSWYQQTPGQGLQFLFEYFSETQRNKGNFPGRFSGRQFSNSRSEMNVSTLELGDSALYLCASSPGQGVSNGYTFGSGTRLTVV.